This TCR beta chain was sequenced for a study of blood T cells in healthy people across ages. The study's findings and limits: The lack of PBMC sorting stopped any conclusive naive versus antigen-experienced comparison. Expanded clonotype changes were possibly confounded by unknown donor CMV status.

Looked up from germline, CDR1 is SGHAT and CDR2 is FQNNGV. The V and J ends lost 4 bases and 11 bases, in that order; junction bases with no gene match: 12. The CDR3 runs 16 residues. This clonotype was seen a handful of times. Its antigen is unknown. Through a sample-barcoded 5' primer and a J-beta primer mix, a second PCR was run for about 6 to 12 cycles. TCRdb used MiXCR to reprocess the 5' RACE reads, holding one entry per CDR3 protein. The sample records 870,000 or so distinct CDR3 sequences, less than 35% being singletons. The rearrangement uses TRBV11-2 and TRBJ2-6; 9 positions match TRBD1. This clonotype was sampled from a woman aged 80 or older in good health. Material: blood. Written as DNA, the CDR3 is TGTGCCAGCAGCTCCCACGCCGGGACAGGGTCTGACGTCCTGACTTTC. Its protein product is CASSSHAGTGSDVLTF.